Below are 23 T cell receptor beta chains sequenced from a single sample in a study of T cells in Graves' hyperthyroidism and ophthalmopathy. TCR beta CDR3 sequences were amplified from RNA transcripts. First-round RT-PCR with HTBI primers amplified the TCR CDR3 region. TCRdb re-analysed the multiplex PCR reads in MiXCR, keeping a single row per CDR3 protein. The profile shows around 610,000 distinct CDR3 sequences, roughly 14% of them singletons. Sequenced: blood. These receptors all stem from a woman between 40 and 55 years old with Graves' ophthalmopathy.

The gene calls are TRBV30 and TRBJ2-2; D possibly uses TRBD1 or TRBD2 (6 bases each). The CDR3 consists of 14 residues. Germline V gene lookup returns CDR1 GTSNPN and CDR2 SVGIG (reference sequence). Trimming removed 3 bases at V and 8 bases at J, with 16 bases between. The DNA of the CDR3 is TGTGCCTGGAGGCAAAGGGGGACTTCTGGGGAGCTGTTTTTT. Translating gives CAWRQRGTSGELFF.

In this sample, this clonotype turned up many times. The chain couples TRBV20-1 to TRBJ2-5; 7 bases line up with TRBD1. This CDR3 has 14 residues. In germline, CDR1 is DFQATT, CDR2 SNEGSKA (reference sequence). V shed 4 bases, J shed 1 base, and the junction held 6 bases outside the gene matches. The CDR3 nucleotides read TGCAGTGCTACGTCCGGGACAGCCCAAGAGACCCAGTACTTC. Amino acid sequence: CSATSGTAQETQYF.

A few counts support this clonotype. The CDR3 DNA sequence: TGTGCCAGCACTACTAGCGGGGTGAAGACCCAGTACTTC. This gives the protein CASTTSGVKTQYF. The V call is TRBV2, the J call TRBJ2-5; 10 positions agree with TRBD2. This CDR3 region has 13 residues. V trimming: 7 bases; J trimming: 6 bases; junction bases outside the gene matches: 5. Germline values: CDR1 SNHLY, CDR2 FYNNEI.

This clonotype was detected only a few times. The chain carries TRBV6-2 or TRBV6-3 and TRBJ2-1; D is perhaps TRBD2 (6 bases). Trimming stripped 6 bases from V and 10 bases from J, with 25 bases between. The CDR3 is made up of 16 amino acids. Germline V gene data show CDR1 as MNHEY and CDR2 as SVGEGT. The CDR3 DNA follows: TGTGCCAGCAGCTCTAAGCGAGGGAGGAACGAGGGGGAGCAGTTCTTC. This gives the protein CASSSKRGRNEGEQFF.

This clonotype was observed at least ten times. This chain joins TRBV12-3 or TRBV12-4 and TRBJ1-6; the D is unclear. The ends were cut back, 1 base at V and 3 bases at J, with 1 base in the middle. This CDR3 contains 13 residues. The CDR3 bases are TGTGCCAGCAGTTTAGACTATAATTCACCCCTCCACTTT. Amino acids: CASSLDYNSPLHF.

In its sample, this clonotype was seen many times. The rearrangement joins TRBV5-6 to TRBJ2-5; unclear D gene. Germline V gene sequence: CDR1 SGHDT, CDR2 YYEEEE. CDR3 length: 16 amino acids. The V and J ends lost 1 base and 5 bases respectively, with 18 bases between them. The CDR3 loop reads CASSLYSLGYDETQYF. The DNA of the CDR3 is TGTGCCAGCAGCTTGTACTCGCTGGGGTACGATGAGACCCAGTACTTC.

Worth noting for this clonotype: One base away lies a much larger clone, so this may be a sequencing read error. This sequence joins TRBV6-2 or TRBV6-3 and TRBJ1-5, with 8 positions matching TRBD1. V shed 6 bases, J shed 5 bases, and the junction held 9 bases outside the gene matches. There are 15 residues in the CDR3. CDR1 MNHEY and CDR2 SVGEGT come from the germline V gene. The CDR3 region is CASRTGQGPHQPQHF. As DNA, the CDR3 is TGTGCCAGCAGAACCGGACAGGGCCCCCATCAGCCCCAGCATTTT.

This clonotype was recorded at least ten times. The chain couples TRBV12-3 or TRBV12-4 to TRBJ1-1; D gene ambiguous. The V gene lost 7 bases and the J gene lost 0 bases, with 12 bases spanning the gap. The CDR3 length is 14 residues. CDR3 region: CASTLQAVNTEAFF. CDR3 nucleotide sequence: TGTGCCAGCACCCTACAAGCGGTGAACACTGAAGCTTTCTTT.

This chain connects TRBV7-9 to TRBJ2-7; no firm D call. Trimming left V 5 bases short and J 5 bases short, with 10 bases between. CDR1 is SEHNR, CDR2 FQNEAQ, per germline (reference sequence). The CDR3 runs to 12 residues. CDR3 nucleotides: TGTGCCAGCAGCATCGATTTCCACGAGCAGTACTTC. Amino acid sequence: CASSIDFHEQYF.

The sample holds many counts of this clonotype. The chain employs TRBV20-1 and TRBJ1-2; D is possibly TRBD1 (6 bases). The V gene's germline CDR1 is DFQATT and CDR2 SNEGSKA (reference sequence). V was cut by 4 bases and J by 5 bases, with 14 bases left in between. The CDR3 is 13 residues long. The CDR3 loop reads CSATDSRGYGYTF. The CDR3 DNA follows: TGCAGTGCTACGGACAGCCGAGGGTATGGCTACACCTTC.

This clonotype has just a few counts. V and J are TRBV28 and TRBJ2-7, with D possibly TRBD2 on 5 matching bases. The CDR3 has 14 amino acids. Germline assignment: CDR1 MDHEN and CDR2 SYDVKM. The V and J ends lost 5 bases and 1 base respectively, with 12 bases between them. CDR3 in amino acids: CASSLPLVSYEQYF. CDR3 in DNA: TGTGCCAGCAGTCTCCCACTAGTTTCCTACGAGCAGTACTTC.

This clonotype was counted at least ten times. This chain connects TRBV6-1 to TRBJ1-2; 9 positions agree with TRBD1. The CDR3 runs to 15 residues. From germline, CDR1 is MNHNS and CDR2 SASEGT. After removal of 8 bases from V and 6 bases from J, the junction contained 13 bases not matched to a gene. Here the CDR3 reads CASASLTGQGHGYTF. The CDR3 nucleotides are TGTGCCAGCGCCTCCCTAACGGGACAGGGTCATGGCTACACCTTC.

This clonotype was counted ten times or more. The chain employs TRBV30 and TRBJ2-2; D perhaps matches TRBD2 (6 bases). The CDR3 has 13 residues. Germline CDR1 GTSNPN, CDR2 SVGIG (reference sequence). Trimming took off 3 bases at V and 5 bases at J, with 10 bases between the two ends. CDR3 amino acids: CAWSGSMTGELFF. The CDR3 region has the DNA TGTGCCTGGAGCGGGAGTATGACCGGGGAGCTGTTTTTT.

This clonotype has a count of ten or more. DNA for the CDR3: TGTGCCACCAGCAGAACTCAGGGGTACACTGAAGCTTTCTTT. Translating gives CATSRTQGYTEAFF. The V call is TRBV15, the J call TRBJ1-1, with D perhaps TRBD1 (6 bases). CDR1 is LNHNV and CDR2 is YYDKDF in the germline V gene (reference sequence). Trimming shortened V by 2 bases and J by 3 bases, and 10 bases separated the two germline ends. This CDR3 contains 14 residues.

This clonotype was observed many times. V gene TRBV2 combines with J gene TRBJ1-3; D is unresolved. The CDR3 runs 15 residues. Per the germline V gene, CDR1 is SNHLY and CDR2 is FYNNEI. V gave up 3 bases and J gave up 2 bases, with 11 bases separating them. The CDR3 sequence: CASSEEGVAGNTIYF. CDR3 DNA: TGTGCCAGCAGTGAGGAGGGAGTCGCTGGAAACACCATATATTTT.

Ten or more counts support this clonotype. V gene TRBV11-3 combines with J gene TRBJ1-1; no firm D call. The germline V gene has CDR1 SGHNT and CDR2 YENEEA. The CDR3 contains 15 residues. V dropped 1 base and J dropped 0 bases, with 9 bases sitting between them. CDR3 nucleotides: TGTGCCAGCAGCTTAGCGGAGGGATTGAACACTGAAGCTTTCTTT. Protein sequence: CASSLAEGLNTEAFF.

The DNA for the CDR3 is TGTGCCAGCAGTTTAACAGGGGGAACTATCGCCTATGGCTACACCTTC. Translation: CASSLTGGTIAYGYTF. V usage is TRBV27 and J usage is TRBJ1-2; 8 bases map to TRBD1. Germline CDR1 and CDR2: MNHEY and SMNVEV (reference sequence). The length of the CDR3 is 16 residues. J lost 4 bases, V lost 2 bases, and 9 bases had no gene match.

This clonotype was seen repeatedly, ten times or more. The rearrangement uses TRBV29-1 and TRBJ1-2, with D uncertain. Germline values: CDR1 SQVTM, CDR2 ANQGSEA. The CDR3 contains 16 residues. The ends were cut back, 1 base at V and 2 bases at J, with 17 bases in the middle. This chain's CDR3 is CSVEGVGQDRNYGYTF. CDR3 nucleotides: TGCAGCGTTGAAGGGGTCGGGCAGGACCGGAACTATGGCTACACCTTC.

This clonotype was counted ten times or more. The chain couples TRBV29-1 to TRBJ2-4; no reliable D call. Germline-derived CDR1 and CDR2 are SQVTM and ANQGSEA. V shed 2 bases and J shed 6 bases, with 14 bases lying between them. The CDR3 consists of 14 residues. Written as DNA, the CDR3 is TGCAGCGTTGAAACTGCCGGGTCTACAAACATTCAGTACTTC. Protein: CSVETAGSTNIQYF.

This clonotype was counted ten times or more. The rearrangement uses TRBV5-1 and TRBJ2-5; 8 positions match TRBD2. Germline-derived CDR1 and CDR2 are SGHRS and YFSETQ. This CDR3 has 16 residues. V was pared by 4 bases and J by 9 bases, with 17 bases of the junction left unmatched. CDR3 region: CASSPAGLAGRGAQYF. The CDR3 bases are TGCGCCAGCAGCCCTGCCGGGCTAGCGGGTCGTGGGGCCCAGTACTTC.

CDR3 bases: TGTGCCAGCAGTGAACCGGGACTAGCGGGAGGTATAGAGACCCAGTACTTC. It encodes CASSEPGLAGGIETQYF. The rearrangement joins TRBV6-1 to TRBJ2-5; 15 bases align to TRBD2. Germline V CDR1 and CDR2: MNHNS, SASEGT. Germline trimming cut 2 bases from V and 4 bases from J; bases unmatched to any gene: 5. This CDR3 region has 17 residues.

This clonotype was counted a few times. J is TRBJ2-7 and V is TRBV13; weak D call: TRBD2 (5 bases). Trimming left V 5 bases short and J 3 bases short, with 26 bases between. This CDR3 is built from 18 residues. Germline CDR1 and CDR2: PRHDT and FYEKMQ (reference sequence). This CDR3 reads CASSPSWERKTFLYEQYF. CDR3 coding DNA: TGTGCCAGCAGCCCGTCTTGGGAGCGGAAAACCTTTCTCTACGAGCAGTACTTC. The variable domain in full, with the rest retrieved from reference TRBV13 and TRBJ2-7, is AAGVIQSPRHLIKEKRETATLKCYPIPRHDTVYWYQQGPGQDPQFLISFYEKMQSDKGSIPDRFSAQQFSDYHSELNMSSLELGDSALYFCASSPSWERKTFLYEQYFGPGTRLTVT.

This clonotype has a count of ten or more. V is TRBV6-2 or TRBV6-3 and J is TRBJ2-2; TRBD2 matches at 7 bases. V lost 8 bases and J lost 6; bases outside the gene matches: 12. Germline V CDR1 and CDR2: MNHEY, SVGEGT. The CDR3 contains 15 residues. The chain's CDR3 is CASGRDYGYAGELFF. CDR3 bases: TGTGCCAGCGGCCGGGACTACGGTTATGCCGGGGAGCTGTTTTTT.